This is a list of T cell receptor beta chains from one sample in a study of blood T cell repertoires in COVID-19. The data were produced by immunoSEQ multiplex PCR, yet TCRdb's version contains in-frame clones alone and is incomplete. Among some 200,000 clones, about four fifths were seen once, and the ten largest hold around 3%. Sequencing input: peripheral blood. Receptor source: a woman aged 25-40 years who had recovered from COVID-19. The CDR3 runs from the conserved cysteine through the conserved F or W. A D gene is named only where the DNA matches it firmly. Rows give clone size only sometimes, using once, few, many, or a class for an expanded clone.

TRBJ1-1	.	TRBV5-1	.	CASSLDRATTEAFF	TGCGCCAGCAGCTTGGACAGGGCGACCACTGAAGCTTTCTTT
TRBJ2-1	TRBD2	TRBV7-9	.	CASTGTSFWSSYNEQFF	TGTGCCAGCACCGGGACTAGCTTCTGGAGCTCCTACAATGAGCAGTTCTTC
TRBJ2-1	.	TRBV5-1	.	CASSLNQGTEQFF	TGCGCCAGCAGCTTGAACCAGGGAACTGAGCAGTTCTTC
TRBJ2-5	.	TRBV5-1	.	CASSLGVVPSKETQYF	TGCGCCAGCAGCTTAGGGGTGGTGCCCTCAAAGGAGACCCAGTACTTC
TRBJ1-3	.	TRBV6-5	.	CASSLGTLERNTIYF	TGTGCCAGCAGTCTAGGGACTCTGGAACGAAACACCATATATTTT
TRBJ2-7	TRBD2	TRBV2	.	CASSDGTSGSLLTYEQYF	TGTGCCAGCAGTGACGGGACTAGCGGGAGCCTCCTTACCTACGAGCAGTACTTC
TRBJ2-1	TRBD2	TRBV24-1	.	CATGRAGPYNEQFF	TGTGCCACCGGTCGAGCGGGACCCTACAATGAGCAGTTCTTC
TRBJ2-7	.	TRBV5-1	.	CASSLASSGLTGSYEQYF	TGCGCCAGCAGCTTGGCTTCCTCAGGGCTGACGGGTTCCTACGAGCAGTACTTC
TRBJ2-1	.	TRBV27	.	CASSPAVRSYNEQFF	TGTGCCAGCAGTCCCGCGGTGCGCTCCTACAATGAGCAGTTCTTC
TRBJ1-1	.	TRBV2	.	CASSGFMNTEAFF	TGTGCCAGCAGTGGTTTTATGAACACTGAAGCTTTCTTT
TRBJ1-1	TRBD1	TRBV11-3	many	CASSLRGTGATEAFF	TGTGCCAGCAGCTTACGCGGGACAGGGGCCACTGAAGCTTTCTTT
TRBJ2-6	.	TRBV6-5	.	CASYGGTGANVLTF	TGTGCCTCCTATGGGGGGACTGGGGCCAACGTCCTGACTTTC
TRBJ2-5	TRBD2	TRBV19	.	CASSARTSGGQETQYF	TGTGCCAGTAGTGCCCGGACTAGCGGGGGCCAAGAGACCCAGTACTTC
TRBJ2-7	TRBD2	TRBV27	.	CATQLLAGGPYEQYF	TGTGCCACCCAATTACTAGCGGGAGGTCCCTACGAGCAGTACTTC
TRBJ1-4	.	TRBV7-9	few	CASSVQGGRTNEKLFF	TGTGCCAGCAGCGTCCAGGGCGGAAGAACTAATGAAAAACTGTTTTTT
TRBJ1-1	TRBD1	TRBV7-9	once	CASSPWTGLRTEAFF	TGTGCCAGCAGCCCCTGGACAGGGTTGCGCACTGAAGCTTTCTTT
TRBJ1-2	.	TRBV28	.	CASSHYGDVEANYGYTF	TGTGCCAGCAGCCACTACGGGGATGTGGAGGCTAACTATGGCTACACCTTC
TRBJ1-2	.	TRBV2	.	CASGFGGYTF	TGTGCCAGCGGCTTTGGTGGCTACACCTTC
TRBJ2-7	.	TRBV28	.	CASRKTGYEQYF	TGTGCCAGCAGAAAGACAGGCTACGAGCAGTACTTC
TRBJ2-5	.	TRBV29-1	.	CSVPTSSAAQYF	TGCAGCGTGCCTACTTCATCGGCGGCCCAGTACTTC
TRBJ1-2	.	TRBV3-1/TRBV3-2	.	CASSHDTGSGYTF	TGTGCCAGCAGCCACGATACAGGGAGCGGCTACACCTTC
TRBJ2-3	TRBD1	TRBV6-5	.	CASKLPGQGTDTQYF	TGTGCCAGCAAGCTACCGGGACAGGGAACAGATACGCAGTATTTT
TRBJ2-6	.	TRBV7-9	.	CASSFSGTGANVLTF	TGTGCCAGCAGCTTCTCCGGGACTGGGGCCAACGTCCTGACTTTC
TRBJ2-3	TRBD2	TRBV18	.	CASSPGVAGVRADTQYF	TGTGCCAGCTCACCAGGGGTAGCGGGAGTAAGGGCAGATACGCAGTATTTT
TRBJ1-3	TRBD1	TRBV28	.	CASSDYRGSSGNTIYF	TGTGCCAGCAGCGACTACAGGGGGAGCTCTGGAAACACCATATATTTT
TRBJ2-7	TRBD2	TRBV5-6	.	CASSLGGLGAYYEQYF	TGTGCCAGCAGCTTGGGGGGACTAGGGGCGTACTACGAGCAGTACTTC
TRBJ2-7	TRBD2	TRBV7-9	.	CASSPDTRGDEQYF	TGTGCCAGCAGCCCCGACACTCGGGGGGACGAGCAGTACTTC
TRBJ1-2	TRBD1	TRBV5-1	.	CASSQNQGAENYGYTF	TGCGCCAGCAGCCAAAATCAGGGGGCTGAGAACTATGGCTACACCTTC
TRBJ2-3	TRBD2	TRBV19	once	CASSRHPLAGGEDTQYF	TGTGCCAGTAGCCGCCATCCTCTAGCGGGCGGGGAGGATACGCAGTATTTT
TRBJ2-3	.	TRBV12-3/TRBV12-4	once	CASSSRGTDTQYF	TGTGCCAGCAGTAGCAGGGGCACAGATACGCAGTATTTT
TRBJ1-2	.	TRBV27	.	CASSSGFNYGYTF	TGTGCCAGCAGTTCGGGGTTTAACTATGGCTACACCTTC
TRBJ2-1	TRBD2	TRBV6-4	.	CASSEASGSVNEQFF	TGTGCCAGCAGTGAAGCTAGCGGGAGCGTAAATGAGCAGTTCTTC
TRBJ1-1	TRBD1	TRBV7-9	.	CASSLGTGPPTEAFF	TGTGCCAGCAGCTTAGGGACAGGGCCCCCCACTGAAGCTTTCTTT
TRBJ2-1	TRBD2	TRBV30	.	CAVETGTSGRDEQFF	TGTGCCGTAGAGACCGGGACTAGCGGGAGGGATGAGCAGTTCTTC
TRBJ2-1	.	TRBV5-6	.	CASSLLSSYNEQFF	TGTGCCAGCAGCTTGCTTAGCTCCTACAATGAGCAGTTCTTC
TRBJ1-4	.	TRBV6-1	.	CASSEAPSLLRTNEKLFF	TGTGCCAGCAGTGAAGCCCCCTCCCTGTTGAGGACTAATGAAAAACTGTTTTTT
TRBJ1-5	TRBD1	TRBV4-1	.	CASSQDRGLVQPQHF	TGCGCCAGCAGCCAAGACAGGGGGCTGGTTCAGCCCCAGCATTTT
TRBJ2-5	TRBD1	TRBV7-7	.	CASSRSGQGPQETQYF	TGTGCTAGCAGCCGCTCGGGACAGGGGCCTCAAGAGACCCAGTACTTC
TRBJ1-5	TRBD1	TRBV7-9	.	CASSVGDRNQPQHF	TGTGCCAGCAGCGTCGGGGACAGAAATCAGCCCCAGCATTTT
TRBJ2-4	.	TRBV6-5	.	CASQLRGGNIQYF	TGTGCCAGCCAATTAAGGGGTGGTAACATTCAGTACTTC
TRBJ2-1	TRBD2	TRBV15	.	CATSRDLAGGYNEQFF	TGTGCCACCAGCAGAGACTTAGCGGGAGGTTACAATGAGCAGTTCTTC
TRBJ2-2	TRBD1	TRBV6-6	.	CASSPGQGSTGELFF	TGTGCCAGCAGTCCCGGACAGGGGAGCACCGGGGAGCTGTTTTTT
TRBJ1-1	TRBD1	TRBV5-1	few	CASSLYGDRNTEAFF	TGCGCCAGCAGCTTGTACGGGGACAGGAACACTGAAGCTTTCTTT
TRBJ2-6	.	TRBV28	.	CASSLQGTGANVLTF	TGTGCCAGCAGTTTACAGGGTACTGGGGCCAACGTCCTGACTTTC
TRBJ2-5	TRBD1	TRBV5-1	.	CASSLGGTGKETQYF	TGCGCCAGCAGCTTGGGAGGGACAGGGAAAGAGACCCAGTACTTC